Shown below are 32 T cell receptor beta chains from a single sample sequenced in a study of tissue T cells after allogeneic stem cell transplantation (dated by TCRdb to 2021 to 2024). The label giving this sample's time point can be read as: mouse harvest day 7 after allogeneic transplant. Each mouse graft consisted of 10^7 T-cell-depleted bone marrow cells plus 10^6 splenic CD5+ T cells and was given by tail vein injection. The protocol used for the library was the immunoSEQ multiplex PCR assay. TCRdb stores this immuneACCESS table with in-frame sequences only. Part of the clones is absent; in the studies checked, under half of the shortfall reflects unresolved V genes, and no reason is known for the rest. The sample table holds around 9,300 clones, of which about 44% were seen once. The ten largest clones represent 6% to 7.5% of the sample. Sequencing used gut tissue. The receptors shown here come from a female BALB/c mouse given C57BL/6 T cells with graft-versus-host disease after an allogeneic hematopoietic cell transplant.

This clone was observed a few times. Gene labels here are mouse ones. The read terminates 1 residue before the CDR3 end, so the remaining end is supplied by the germline J gene. The chain employs TRBV17 and TRBJ2-7; D might be TRBD2 (7 bases). Trimming removed 0 bases from V and 1 base from J, with 10 bases in between. The CDR3 is made up of 15 amino acids. The germline CDR1 and CDR2 sequences are MNHDT and YYDKIL. Partial CDR3 DNA: TGTGCTAGCAGTAGAGATCGGGGGGCATCCTATGAACAGTAC. Translated, it gives CASSRDRGASYEQY. The CDR3 reads in full as CASSRDRGASYEQYF.

This clone showed up just a few times. Mouse gene names and germline throughout. The CDR3 end lies 1 residue beyond the end of the read and is filled in from the germline J gene. The chain has TRBV23 and TRBJ1-1. Looked up from germline, CDR1 is KGHTA and CDR2 is FQNQQP. The CDR3 consists of 11 residues. CDR3 sequence reads: CSSSQRGGVFF. The DNA read from the CDR3 is TGCTCCAGCAGTCAACGGGGAGGAGTCTTC.

About this clone: Here the gene names and germline are mouse. The CDR3 end is not reached by the read, which stops 1 residue before it; the germline J gene fills it in. The chain combines TRBV16 with TRBJ1-6; D remains unclear. TRBJ1-6 falls under the ORF class, with uncertain function. The CDR3 runs 15 residues. Germline V gives CDR1 SGHSA, CDR2 FRNQAP. Trimming removed 0 bases from V and 3 bases from J, with 6 bases in between. The CDR3 here is CASSLDHIYNSPLYF. Incomplete CDR3 DNA: TGTGCAAGCAGCTTAGATCACATCTATAATTCGCCCCTCTAC.

In this sample, this clone is medium-sized (0.01 to 0.1%). The gene names here belong to mouse. The DNA read from the CDR3 is TGTGCCAGCGGTGATGCGGCAGCAAACACAGAAGTCTTC. This gives the protein CASGDAAANTEVF. The CDR3 reads in full as CASGDAAANTEVFF. The J gene is TRBJ1-1, the V gene TRBV13-2, with no clear D. Coverage ceases 1 residue before the CDR3 finishes, and the germline J gene fills in the end. CDR3 length: 14 residues. V shed 0 bases and J shed 0 bases, with 6 bases lying between them. Germline CDR1 and CDR2: NNHNN and SYGAGS (reference sequence).

On this clone: The genes are named according to mouse. The observed sequence ends 1 residue before the CDR3 terminus, with the missing tail filled in from the germline J gene. The chain carries TRBV29 and TRBJ1-6; 10 bases fit TRBD1. TRBJ1-6 is assigned to the ORF class and has an uncertain function. J gave up 8 bases and V 4 bases, and 5 bases lay outside the gene matches. The CDR3 is made up of 15 amino acids. Germline CDR1 MSHET, CDR2 SYDVDS. CDR3 DNA (partial): TGTGCTAGCAGTTGGGGACAGGGGAGAGATTCGCCCCTCTAC. This encodes CASSWGQGRDSPLY. The full CDR3 protein reads CASSWGQGRDSPLYF.

As for this clone: The genes are named according to mouse. The read is 1 residue too short to cover the CDR3 end, so that end is filled in from the germline J gene. The chain joins TRBV15 to TRBJ1-1; D gene ambiguous. CDR1 SGHND and CDR2 FRSKSL come from the germline V gene. This CDR3 spans 13 amino acids. Trimming shortened V by 1 base and J by 4 bases, and 7 bases separated the two germline ends. The part of the CDR3 DNA that was read is TGTGCCAGCAGTTTAGGGGAGGGCACAGAAGTCTTC. It translates to CASSLGEGTEVF. The full-length CDR3 reads as CASSLGEGTEVFF.

A word on this clone: Each gene name is a mouse one. The CDR3 goes on 1 residue after the read ends, and that part is filled in from the germline J gene. The rearrangement uses TRBV26 and TRBJ2-4, with no clear D. This CDR3 contains 14 residues. V shed 4 bases and J shed 0 bases, with 8 bases lying between them. Germline V gene data show CDR1 as KGHPV and CDR2 as FQNQEV (reference sequence). The sequenced part of the CDR3 DNA is TGTGCCAGCAGTCCCTCCCGTAGTCAAAACACCTTGTAC. It yields the protein CASSPSRSQNTLY. The full CDR3 reads CASSPSRSQNTLYF.

As for this clone: Gene names follow the mouse nomenclature. The sequence runs out 1 residue before the end of the CDR3; the remainder is reconstructed from the germline J gene. J is TRBJ2-3 and V is TRBV14; 7 nucleotides match TRBD1. The CDR3 consists of 15 residues. Germline V gene lookup returns CDR1 SGHDT and CDR2 FRDEAV. Trimming at V came to 2 bases and at J to 0 bases, leaving 3 bases not matched to a gene. The CDR3 spells CASSLGTASAETLYF. Incomplete CDR3 DNA: TGTGCCAGCAGTTTAGGGACAGCTAGTGCAGAAACGCTGTAT.

About this clone itself: These gene names are mouse names. The read stops 1 residue short of the end of the CDR3; the missing end is completed from the germline J gene. The chain has TRBV26 and TRBJ2-2; TRBD1 might be the D (5 bases). Trimming pared 2 bases from V and 5 bases from J, leaving 6 bases between. CDR1 KGHPV and CDR2 FQNQEV come from the germline V gene (reference sequence). The CDR3 has 13 residues. CDR3: CASSLKGTGQLYF. The sequenced CDR3 bases are TGTGCCAGCAGTCTGAAGGGGACCGGGCAGCTCTAC.

Comment on this clone: Gene labels here are mouse ones. Sequencing ends 1 residue short of the CDR3 end; the germline J gene provides the rest. The chain carries TRBV26 and TRBJ1-4, with D maybe TRBD1 (5 bases). The CDR3 covers 15 residues. The germline CDR1 and CDR2 sequences are KGHPV and FQNQEV (reference sequence). V dropped 3 bases and J dropped 0 bases, with 8 bases sitting between them. This CDR3 reads CASSLRTISNERLFF. The CDR3 DNA, read in part, is TGTGCCAGCAGTCTCCGGACAATTTCCAACGAAAGATTATTT. The full variable domain, rest sourced from reference TRBV26 and TRBJ1-4, is NSKVIQTPRYLVKGQGQKAKMRCIPEKGHPVVFWYQQNKNNEFKFLINFQNQEVLQQIDMTEKRFSAECPSNSPCSLEIQSSEAGDSALYLCASSLRTISNERLFFGHGTKLSVL.

With respect to this clone: Mouse names are used for the genes. The read stops 1 residue short of the end of the CDR3; the missing end is completed from the germline J gene. J is TRBJ1-6 and V is TRBV5; D gene ambiguous. Being an ORF, TRBJ1-6 has a function that is uncertain. V lost 4 bases to trimming and J lost 3 bases, with 7 bases between them. Germline V lookup: CDR1 LGHNA, CDR2 YNLKQL (reference sequence). CDR3 length equals 14 residues. CDR3 amino acids: CASSPRIYNSPLYF. The DNA read from the CDR3 is TGTGCCAGCAGCCCCCGCATCTATAATTCGCCCCTCTAC.

This clone was seen only a few times. Genes and germline come from the mouse. The CDR3 is cut off 1 residue early in the read; its end comes from the germline J gene. V gene TRBV16 combines with J gene TRBJ2-5; no clear D gene. Germline V gives CDR1 SGHSA, CDR2 FRNQAP. This CDR3 is built from 12 residues. V was trimmed by 5 bases and J by 4 bases, leaving 7 bases between them. Incomplete CDR3 DNA: TGTGCAAGCAGCCCCGAGGAAGACACCCAGTAC. Its protein product is CASSPEEDTQY. The full CDR3 sequence reads CASSPEEDTQYF.

Concerning this clone: Genes and germline come from the mouse. The CDR3 loop reads CASSLGANSYNSPLYF. Incomplete CDR3 DNA: TGTGCCAGCAGTCTTGGAGCTAATTCCTATAATTCGCCCCTCTAC. The chain is built from TRBV26 and TRBJ1-6, with D uncertain. The read ends 1 residue before the CDR3 terminus; that terminus is restored from the germline J gene. TRBJ1-6 is assigned to the ORF class and has an uncertain function. CDR1 and CDR2 from the germline V gene are KGHPV and FQNQEV (reference sequence). Between the trimmed V and J ends, which lost 3 bases and 0 bases, there was a span of 9 bases. The CDR3 loop spans 16 amino acids.

This clone is labeled medium-sized. Gene labels here are mouse ones. The CDR3 end is not reached by the read, which stops 1 residue before it; the germline J gene fills it in. The V gene is TRBV26, the J gene TRBJ1-1; 10 bases fit TRBD1. Germline V CDR1 and CDR2: KGHPV, FQNQEV (reference sequence). The CDR3 is 14 amino acids. Losses at the gene ends were 4 bases for V and 4 bases for J; bases not matched to a gene: 3. The CDR3 bases that were read are TGTGCCAGCAGTCAGACAGGGGGCGGCACAGAAGTCTTC. Translation gives CASSQTGGGTEVF. The complete CDR3 protein is CASSQTGGGTEVFF. The variable domain in full, completed from reference TRBV26 and TRBJ1-1, reads NSKVIQTPRYLVKGQGQKAKMRCIPEKGHPVVFWYQQNKNNEFKFLINFQNQEVLQQIDMTEKRFSAECPSNSPCSLEIQSSEAGDSALYLCASSQTGGGTEVFFGKGTRLTVV.

This clone was detected a few times. The gene symbols are mouse symbols. From the germline J gene comes the end of the CDR3, since the read stops 1 residue before it. The gene calls are TRBV26 and TRBJ1-5; the match to TRBD1 covers 7 bases. CDR1 KGHPV and CDR2 FQNQEV come from the germline V gene (reference sequence). This CDR3 has 15 residues. J was trimmed by 0 bases and V by 6 bases; bases with no gene match: 5. The CDR3 bases that were read are TGTGCCAGCAGCCGGGACAGTTATAACAACCAGGCTCCGCTT. Translating it yields CASSRDSYNNQAPL. The full CDR3 protein reads CASSRDSYNNQAPLF.

Remarks on this clone: These gene names are mouse names. The read terminates 1 residue before the CDR3 end, so the remaining end is supplied by the germline J gene. J is TRBJ2-7 and V is TRBV23; TRBD2 is the table's D call, not checked against the DNA. The germline V gene encodes CDR1 KGHTA and CDR2 FQNQQP. CDR3 length equals 14 residues. The CDR3 bases that were read are TGCTCCAGCAGTCGGGGACTGGGGGAATATGAACAGTAC. This sequence encodes CSSSRGLGEYEQY. The entire CDR3 protein is CSSSRGLGEYEQYF.

By frequency in the sample, this clone is medium-sized. Each gene name is a mouse one. The CDR3 extends 1 residue past the end of the read, so its final part is completed from the germline J gene. J is TRBJ2-5 and V is TRBV23; the D call of TRBD2 is as the table states it, not checked on the DNA. The germline V gene encodes CDR1 KGHTA and CDR2 FQNQQP. The CDR3 contains 14 residues. The DNA read from the CDR3 is TGCTCCAGCAGTCAGCAAACTGGGGTAGACACCCAGTAC. It codes for CSSSQQTGVDTQY. In full, the CDR3 is CSSSQQTGVDTQYF. Drawing the rest from reference TRBV23 and TRBJ2-5, the complete variable domain is DAAVTQKPRYLIKMKGQEAEMKCIPEKGHTAVFWYQQKQSKELKFLIYFQNQQPLDQIDMVKERFSAVCPSSSLCSLGIRTCEAEDSALYLCSSSQQTGVDTQYFGPGTRLLVL.

Remarks on this clone: Gene names denote mouse genes. The DNA ends 1 residue before the CDR3 does, and the rest of the CDR3 is filled in from the germline J gene. The chain carries TRBV12-2 and TRBJ1-3; TRBD1 might be the D (6 bases). The CDR3 has 15 amino acids. Trimming removed 0 bases at V and 0 bases at J, with 8 bases between. Germline V gene lookup returns CDR1 SGHLS and CDR2 HYDKME. CDR3 amino acids: CASSLGTNSGNTLYF. The part of the CDR3 DNA that was read is TGTGCCAGCTCTCTCGGGACAAATTCTGGAAATACGCTCTAT. The full variable domain, its missing parts supplied by reference TRBV12-2 and TRBJ1-3, is NSGVVQSPRYIIKGKGERSILKCIPISGHLSVAWYQQTQGQELKFFIQHYDKMERDKGNLPSRFSVQQFDDYHSEMNMSALELEDSAVYFCASSLGTNSGNTLYFGEGSRLIVV.

This clone rates as hyperexpanded. Gene names and germline refer to mouse. The CDR3 end falls 1 residue outside the read, so it is completed with the germline J gene. The rearrangement uses TRBV13-3 and TRBJ2-7; D not certain. This CDR3 has 12 amino acids. Germline CDR1 NNHDY, CDR2 SYVADS. Trimming left V 1 base short and J 0 bases short, with 2 bases between. The CDR3 reads CASSDSSYEQYF. CDR3 bases read: TGTGCCAGCAGTGATAGCTCCTATGAACAGTAC.

As regards this clone: Here the gene names and germline are mouse. The CDR3 goes on 1 residue after the read ends, and that part is filled in from the germline J gene. The chain joins TRBV13-2 to TRBJ1-6, with a tentative D call TRBD1 (6 bases). TRBJ1-6 is assigned to the ORF class and has an uncertain function. The germline V and J ends were trimmed by 3 bases and 4 bases, with 8 bases remaining between them. This CDR3 region has 14 residues. The germline CDR1 and CDR2 sequences are NNHNN and SYGAGS (reference sequence). CDR3 loop: CASGGGHYNSPLYF. The CDR3 DNA, read in part, is TGTGCCAGCGGTGGGGGACATTATAATTCGCCCCTCTAC.

As regards this clone: Mouse germline and gene names are used. The read halts 1 residue ahead of the CDR3 end, with the missing end drawn from the germline J gene. The chain combines TRBV19 with TRBJ1-4, with TRBD1 matching over 9 bases. The CDR3 has 14 residues. The ends lost 5 bases at V and 7 bases at J; junction bases unmatched: 6. Germline CDR1 is FNHDT and CDR2 is SITEND (reference sequence). The CDR3 loop is CASRDRGWVERLFF. The CDR3 bases that were read are TGTGCCAGCAGAGACAGGGGGTGGGTCGAAAGATTATTT.

This clone has a handful of counts. The gene symbols are mouse symbols. The missing CDR3 end, 1 residue past where the read stops, is filled in from the germline J gene. The chain combines TRBV13-1 with TRBJ1-4, with 9 nucleotides matching TRBD1. The CDR3 loop spans 15 amino acids. V lost 1 base, J lost 4 bases, and 2 bases stayed unmatched. CDR1 is NSHNY, CDR2 SYGAGN, per germline. CDR3: CASSDPGQGNERLFF. Incomplete CDR3 DNA: TGTGCCAGCAGTGATCCGGGACAGGGCAACGAAAGATTATTT.

The table lists this clone with a few counts. Mouse gene names and germline throughout. The read terminates 1 residue ahead of where the CDR3 ends, so the germline J gene completes it. The chain has TRBV12-2 and TRBJ1-1; the match to TRBD1 covers 7 bases. The CDR3 length is 12 residues. Trimming at V came to 2 bases and at J to 5 bases, leaving 1 base not matched to a gene. Germline CDR1 is SGHLS and CDR2 is HYDKME. Incomplete CDR3 DNA: TGTGCCAGCTCTCGGGGACAGACAGAAGTCTTC. Amino acids: CASSRGQTEVF. In full, the CDR3 reads CASSRGQTEVFF.

With respect to this clone: The gene names here belong to mouse. The CDR3 region is CASSLSYEQYF. The part of the CDR3 DNA that was read is TGTGCCAGCAGCCTTTCCTATGAACAGTAC. The chain uses TRBV2 and TRBJ2-7; D not resolved. The read ends 1 residue shy of where the CDR3 ends; the end is completed using the germline J gene. CDR1 and CDR2 from the germline V gene are LGHNA and YSYQKL. Trimming took 4 bases from V and 1 from J, leaving 2 bases between them. CDR3 length: 11 residues.

A remark on this clone: The gene symbols are mouse symbols. Sequencing ends 1 residue short of the CDR3 end; the germline J gene provides the rest. The V call is TRBV5, the J call TRBJ1-3, with TRBD1 as a possible D gene (6 bases). Trimming took off 0 bases at V and 4 bases at J, with 10 bases between the two ends. This CDR3 is 15 amino acids long. Per germline, CDR1 LGHNA and CDR2 YNLKQL (reference sequence). CDR3 in amino acids: CASSQEGGAGNTLYF. CDR3 bases read: TGTGCCAGCAGCCAAGAAGGGGGGGCGGGAAATACGCTCTAT.

By share, this clone counts as medium-sized. Gene names denote mouse genes. The read gets to within 1 residue of the CDR3 end, and the germline J gene fills in the rest. Different DNA sequences within this sample yield the same CDR3. J is TRBJ1-4 and V is TRBV26, with TRBD1 as a possible D gene (5 bases). Germline-derived CDR1 and CDR2 are KGHPV and FQNQEV (reference sequence). V gave up 6 bases and J gave up 0 bases, with 8 bases separating them. This CDR3 has 14 residues. The part of the CDR3 DNA that was read is TGTGCCAGCAGAAGACAGATTTCCAACGAAAGATTATTT. This codes for CASRRQISNERLF. The whole CDR3 reads CASRRQISNERLFF. Full variable domain (outside the CDR3, taken from reference TRBV26 and TRBJ1-4): NSKVIQTPRYLVKGQGQKAKMRCIPEKGHPVVFWYQQNKNNEFKFLINFQNQEVLQQIDMTEKRFSAECPSNSPCSLEIQSSEAGDSALYLCASRRQISNERLFFGHGTKLSVL.

In the case of this clone: Mouse names are used for the genes. The read halts 1 residue ahead of the CDR3 end, with the missing end drawn from the germline J gene. This chain connects TRBV26 to TRBJ2-2, with 9 bases fitting TRBD1. The J segment lost 4 bases and the V segment lost 0 bases, leaving 0 bases of the junction unmatched. Germline V lookup: CDR1 KGHPV, CDR2 FQNQEV (reference sequence). This CDR3 is 15 amino acids long. The CDR3 sequence is CASSLSQGATGQLYF. The DNA read from the CDR3 is TGTGCCAGCAGTCTGTCACAGGGGGCCACCGGGCAGCTCTAC.

This clone counts as medium-sized. The genes are named according to mouse. The read terminates 1 residue ahead of where the CDR3 ends, so the germline J gene completes it. This chain uses TRBV19 with TRBJ1-3; the D is unclear. The CDR3 covers 12 residues. Trimming took off 7 bases at V and 0 bases at J, with 5 bases between the two ends. Germline V gives CDR1 FNHDT, CDR2 SITEND (reference sequence). The chain's CDR3 is CASHNSGNTLYF. Partial CDR3 DNA: TGTGCCAGCCACAATTCTGGAAATACGCTCTAT.

A remark on this clone: Gene names denote mouse genes. The read finishes 1 residue shy of the CDR3 end, and the germline J gene is used to complete it. The V gene is TRBV1, the J gene TRBJ1-1; D is ambiguous. The CDR3 is 8 residues long. Germline CDR1 reads NSQYPW; CDR2 reads LRSPGD (reference sequence). The part of the CDR3 DNA that was read is TGCACCTGCAGTGCAGTCTTC. Its protein product is CTCSAVF. The full CDR3 sequence reads CTCSAVFF.

This clone has more than one count but fewer than ten. Gene names are mouse gene names. The read comes to an end 1 residue before the CDR3 does, leaving the germline J gene to fill in the end. The rearrangement joins TRBV26 to TRBJ1-4, with D unresolved. The V end lost 7 bases, the J end lost 4 bases, and 4 bases lay between the germline ends. CDR3 length equals 11 residues. Germline V CDR1 and CDR2: KGHPV, FQNQEV (reference sequence). The CDR3 sequence is CASTNNERLFF. Incomplete CDR3 DNA: TGTGCCAGCACCAACAACGAAAGATTATTT. The whole variable domain, filled in from reference TRBV26 and TRBJ1-4, reads NSKVIQTPRYLVKGQGQKAKMRCIPEKGHPVVFWYQQNKNNEFKFLINFQNQEVLQQIDMTEKRFSAECPSNSPCSLEIQSSEAGDSALYLCASTNNERLFFGHGTKLSVL.

This clone was counted between two and nine times. Gene names are the mouse ones. The CDR3 extends 1 residue past the end of the read, so its final part is completed from the germline J gene. The sample contains more than one DNA sequence encoding this CDR3. This sequence joins TRBV26 and TRBJ2-5; 9 nucleotides match TRBD1. V lost 4 bases, J lost 5 bases, and 4 bases stayed unmatched. The CDR3 loop spans 14 amino acids. Germline CDR1 is KGHPV and CDR2 is FQNQEV (reference sequence). The sequenced CDR3 bases are TGTGCCAGCAGTCCGGGACAGGGTGGAGACACCCAGTAC. It yields the protein CASSPGQGGDTQY. The CDR3, in full, reads CASSPGQGGDTQYF.

This clone is deemed medium-sized (0.01 to 0.1%). The listed genes are named as in mouse. Read data end 1 residue before the CDR3 end; the end is taken from the germline J gene. J is TRBJ2-1 and V is TRBV26; TRBD1 matches 7 bases. The CDR3 has 14 residues. V lost 6 bases and J lost 1; bases outside the gene matches: 3. Germline-derived CDR1 and CDR2 are KGHPV and FQNQEV (reference sequence). The CDR3 bases that were read are TGTGCCAGCAGCGTGACAGGGAACTATGCTGAGCAGTTC. Protein: CASSVTGNYAEQF. The CDR3 reads in full as CASSVTGNYAEQFF.